A single sample gave rise to the 15 T cell receptor beta chains below, sequenced in a study of tumor-infiltrating lymphocytes in primary liver carcinoma. Extraction of RNA together with DNA used about 17-30 mg of unsorted bulk tissue. cDNA specific to TCR beta was made from around 470 ng of total RNA, with a constant-region primer employed for priming. What produced the TCR beta libraries was three nested multiplex PCR rounds using slightly modified ARM-PCR. Each of the first two PCR rounds ran roughly 9 cycles with TRBV1-TRBV30 forward and C-beta reverse primers. Using its own MiXCR run on the multiplex PCR reads, TCRdb lists one record per CDR3 protein. The sample carries about 23,000 distinct CDR3 sequences, roughly 80% recorded once. Input material: liver tumor tissue from sampling region 5. The subset was: tumor region T5, tumor centre. The receptor set was obtained from a woman in her twenties or thirties with primary liver carcinoma and hepatitis B virus infection.

The genes are TRBV28 and TRBJ2-1; 7 nucleotides agree with TRBD2. Losses at the gene ends were 11 bases for V and 1 base for J; bases not matched to a gene: 17. This CDR3 contains 17 residues. Germline assignment: CDR1 MDHEN and CDR2 SYDVKM. This CDR3 reads CAGTLYGGGLSYNEQFF. Here the CDR3 DNA reads TGTGCCGGCACCCTATACGGGGGAGGGCTATCCTACAATGAGCAGTTCTTC.

Concerning this clonotype: Compared with germline, one end of the junction differs, possibly owing to a read error. The chain couples TRBV5-6 to TRBJ2-2; TRBD2 might be the D (5 bases). The CDR3 consists of 15 residues. Germline V CDR1 and CDR2: SGHDT, YYEEEE. The CDR3 nucleotides are TGTGCCAGCAGTCTGGCACCCAGACTCACCGGGGAGCCGTTTTTT. The encoded protein is CASSLAPRLTGEPFF.

On this clonotype itself: Without the conserved terminal phenylalanine or tryptophan, this CDR3 likely stems from a read error. V and J are TRBV10-3 and TRBJ2-1; no clear D. CDR3 size: 14 residues. Germline V gene lookup returns CDR1 ENHRY and CDR2 SYGVKD. The CDR3 protein is CAIGPTATRDEQFL. The CDR3 DNA sequence: TGTGCTATCGGTCCCACGGCGACCCGGGATGAGCAGTTCTTG.

The rearrangement links TRBV7-8 to TRBJ1-5; D gene ambiguous. The germline V and J ends were trimmed by 11 bases and 2 bases, with 19 bases remaining between them. Germline CDR1 and CDR2: SGHVS and FQNEAQ. The CDR3 consists of 15 residues. Here the CDR3 DNA reads TGTGCCGGCATCTTAGCGCCGACCGGCAATCAGCCCCAGCATTTT. As protein: CAGILAPTGNQPQHF.

This clonotype was detected a few times. The junction departs from the called germline gene at one end, perhaps through a read error. The chain carries TRBV7-8 and TRBJ2-7; 11 bases are a match to TRBD2. This CDR3 has 15 amino acids. Germline-derived CDR1 and CDR2 are SGHVS and FQNEAQ. The CDR3 DNA follows: TGTGCTAGCAGCTCCCGACTAGCGGGATCTACCGTGCAGTACTTC. Protein: CASSSRLAGSTVQYF.

This clonotype is judged medium-sized. V usage is TRBV4-1 and J usage is TRBJ2-5; a possible D gene is TRBD2 (5 bases). Trimming shortened V by 7 bases and J by 3 bases, and 12 bases separated the two germline ends. The length of the CDR3 is 13 residues. Germline lookup yields CDR1 MGHRA and CDR2 YSYEKL. CDR3: CASTNPREETQYF. CDR3 nucleotide sequence: TGCGCCAGCACTAATCCGAGGGAAGAGACCCAGTACTTC.

In regard to this clonotype: A read error may account for a junction end that differs from germline. The chain has TRBV6-1 and TRBJ2-2, with D perhaps TRBD1 or TRBD2 (6 bases each). The CDR3 consists of 19 residues. The germline CDR1 and CDR2 sequences are MNHNS and SASEGT. CDR3 nucleotides: TGTGCCAGCAGTGAAACCCTTCCCGGGGGCGCCGTGAATACCGTGGAGCTGTTTTTT. Translated, it gives CASSETLPGGAVNTVELFF.

As for this clonotype: One end of the junction is discordant with germline, which a read error may explain. V gene TRBV6-5 combines with J gene TRBJ2-7; tentative D call: TRBD1 (6 bases). The CDR3 is made up of 15 amino acids. The germline gives CDR1 MNHEY, CDR2 SVGAGI. Here the CDR3 reads CASNYKDSTSYERYF. CDR3 DNA: TGTGCCAGCAATTACAAGGACAGCACTTCCTACGAACGGTACTTC.

This clonotype turned up a few times. The junction differs from germline at one of its ends, possibly a read error. The chain is built from TRBV7-2 and TRBJ2-3; possibly TRBD1 for D (5 bases). Germline V CDR1 and CDR2: SGHTA, FQGNSA. This CDR3 has 14 residues. CDR3 region: CASSFAPSTGTQYF. The CDR3 bases are TGTGCCAGCAGCTTTGCCCCCAGCACAGGTACGCAGTATTTT. Using reference TRBV7-2 and TRBJ2-3 for the parts outside the CDR3, the full variable domain is GAGVSQSPSNKVTEKGKDVELRCDPISGHTALYWYRQSLGQGLEFLIYFQGNSAPDKSGLPSDRFSAERTGGSVSTLTIQRTQQEDSAVYLCASSFAPSTGTQYFGPGTRLTVL.

The chain links TRBV20-1 to TRBJ2-3; D is perhaps TRBD2 (6 bases). This CDR3 spans 14 amino acids. Germline V CDR1 and CDR2: DFQATT, SNEGSKA (reference sequence). V lost 5 bases and J lost 3, with 15 bases in between. CDR3 in amino acids: CSAPRFGGTDTQYF. In nucleotides, the CDR3 is TGCAGTGCTCCCCGGTTTGGGGGGACAGATACGCAGTATTTT.

Ten or more counts support this clonotype. A read error may explain this, as a much larger clone is one base away. V is TRBV7-9 and J is TRBJ2-2; D unresolved. V was shortened by 2 bases and J by 6 bases, with 16 bases between the two germline ends. The CDR3 has 16 amino acids. Germline V gives CDR1 SEHNR, CDR2 FQNEAQ (reference sequence). CDR3 loop: CASSLLGSPNAGELFF. The CDR3 DNA is TGTGCCAGCAGCTTATTGGGGTCCCCTAACGCCGGGGAGCTGTTTTTT.

This clonotype has just a few counts. A read error may be the cause here, since a much bigger clone is one base away. This chain links TRBV28 with TRBJ2-3, with D unresolved. Germline values: CDR1 MDHEN, CDR2 SYDVKM. CDR3 size: 13 residues. In DNA, the CDR3 is TGTACCAGCATTCCCCATCGGGCAGATACGCAGTATTTT. This translates into CTSIPHRADTQYF. The complete variable domain, with remaining parts taken from reference TRBV28 and TRBJ2-3, reads DVKVTQSSRYLVKRTGEKVFLECVQDMDHENMFWYRQDPGLGLRLIYFSYDVKMKEKGDIPEGYSVSREKKERFSLILESASTNQTSMYLCTSIPHRADTQYFGPGTRLTVL.

The chain employs TRBV29-1 and TRBJ1-1; 7 bases align to TRBD1. The trim removed 4 bases at V and 6 bases at J, leaving 5 bases unmatched. Germline V gene lookup returns CDR1 SQVTM and CDR2 ANQGSEA. The CDR3 is made up of 12 amino acids. The CDR3 DNA reads TGCAGCGTTGTGACAGGGAGCGCTGAAGCTTTCTTT. It yields the protein CSVVTGSAEAFF.

The genes are TRBV29-1 and TRBJ1-1; TRBD1 agrees at 9 bases. Trimming took 7 bases from V and 0 from J; bases not matched to a gene: 9. The germline gives CDR1 SQVTM, CDR2 ANQGSEA. The CDR3 length is 15 residues. The CDR3, as DNA: TGCAGCGCTGACAGGGGGTATACGATGAACACTGAAGCTTTCTTT. It codes for CSADRGYTMNTEAFF.

Details on this clonotype: A read error is possible here, since a much larger clone lies one base away. The gene calls are TRBV9 and TRBJ1-6; D gene unclear. The CDR3 totals 14 residues. The V end lost 0 bases, the J end lost 8 bases, and 9 bases lay between the germline ends. The V gene's germline CDR1 is SGDLS and CDR2 YYNGEE. CDR3 nucleotide sequence: TGTGCCAGCAGCGTAGCGATGGATGATTCACCCCTCCACTTT. Translating gives CASSVAMDDSPLHF.